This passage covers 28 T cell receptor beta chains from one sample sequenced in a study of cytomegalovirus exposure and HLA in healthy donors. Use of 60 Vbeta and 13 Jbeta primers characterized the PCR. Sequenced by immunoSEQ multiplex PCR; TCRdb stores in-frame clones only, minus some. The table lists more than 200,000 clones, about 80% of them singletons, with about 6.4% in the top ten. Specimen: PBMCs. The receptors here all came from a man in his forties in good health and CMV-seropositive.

The CDR3 DNA reads as TGTGCCAGCAAGGACAGCCAAGGTCACGAGCAGTACGTC. Amino acid sequence: CASKDSQGHEQYV. The V gene is TRBV7-9, the J gene TRBJ2-7; D is possibly TRBD1 (6 bases). Germline loops: CDR1 SEHNR, CDR2 FQNEAQ (reference sequence). Trimming pared 7 bases from V and 5 bases from J, leaving 15 bases between. CDR3 length: 13 amino acids.

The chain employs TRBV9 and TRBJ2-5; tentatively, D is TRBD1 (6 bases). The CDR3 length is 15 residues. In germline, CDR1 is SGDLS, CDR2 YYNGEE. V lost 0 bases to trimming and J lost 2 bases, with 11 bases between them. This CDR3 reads CASSVGITGQETQYF. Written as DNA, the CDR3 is TGTGCCAGCAGCGTAGGGATCACAGGGCAAGAGACCCAGTACTTC. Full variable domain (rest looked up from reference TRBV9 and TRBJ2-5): DSGVTQTPKHLITATGQRVTLRCSPRSGDLSVYWYQQSLDQGLQFLIQYYNGEERAKGNILERFSAQQFPDLHSELNLSSLELGDSALYFCASSVGITGQETQYFGPGTRLLVL.

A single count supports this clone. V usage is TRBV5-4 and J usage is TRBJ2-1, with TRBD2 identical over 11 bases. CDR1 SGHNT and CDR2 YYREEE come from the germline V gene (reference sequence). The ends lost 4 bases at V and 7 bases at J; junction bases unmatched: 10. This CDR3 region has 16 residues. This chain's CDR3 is CASSPIAGGAQNEQFF. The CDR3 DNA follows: TGTGCCAGCAGCCCTATAGCGGGAGGGGCCCAAAATGAGCAGTTCTTC.

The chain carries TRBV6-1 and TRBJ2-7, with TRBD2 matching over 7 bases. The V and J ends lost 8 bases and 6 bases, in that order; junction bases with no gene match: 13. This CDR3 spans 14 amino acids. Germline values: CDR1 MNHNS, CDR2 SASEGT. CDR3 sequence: CASLSRPGGVEQYF. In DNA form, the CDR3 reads TGTGCCAGCCTTTCGAGACCTGGGGGGGTCGAGCAGTACTTC.

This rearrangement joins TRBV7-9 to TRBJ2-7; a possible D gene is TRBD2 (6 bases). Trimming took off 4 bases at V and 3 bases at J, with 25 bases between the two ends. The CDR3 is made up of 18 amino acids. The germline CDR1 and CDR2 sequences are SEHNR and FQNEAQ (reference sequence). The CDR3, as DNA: TGTGCCAGCAGCTCTGACAGCTATTCAATGGAGGGCATCTACGAGCAGTACTTC. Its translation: CASSSDSYSMEGIYEQYF. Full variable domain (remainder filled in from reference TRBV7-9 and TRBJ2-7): DTGVSQNPRHKITKRGQNVTFRCDPISEHNRLYWYRQTLGQGPEFLTYFQNEAQLEKSRLLSDRFSAERPKGSFSTLEIQRTEQGDSAMYLCASSSDSYSMEGIYEQYFGPGTRLTVT.

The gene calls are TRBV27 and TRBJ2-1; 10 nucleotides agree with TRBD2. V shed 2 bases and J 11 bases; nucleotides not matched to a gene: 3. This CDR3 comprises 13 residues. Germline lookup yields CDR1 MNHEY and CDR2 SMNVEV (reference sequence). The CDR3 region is CASSLKLAGQQFF. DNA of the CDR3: TGTGCCAGCAGTTTAAAACTAGCGGGGCAGCAGTTCTTC.

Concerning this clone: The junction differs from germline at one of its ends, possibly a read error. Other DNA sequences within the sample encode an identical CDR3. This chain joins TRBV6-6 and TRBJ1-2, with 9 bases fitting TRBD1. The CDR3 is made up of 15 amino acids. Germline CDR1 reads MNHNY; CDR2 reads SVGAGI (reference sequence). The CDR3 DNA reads TGTGCCAGCAGTGTCGACAGGGGGACTAACTACGGCTACACCTTC. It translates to CASSVDRGTNYGYTF.

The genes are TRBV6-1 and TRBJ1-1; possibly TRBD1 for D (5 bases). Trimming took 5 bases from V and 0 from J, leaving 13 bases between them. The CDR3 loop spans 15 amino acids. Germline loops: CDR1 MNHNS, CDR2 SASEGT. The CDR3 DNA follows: TGTGCCAGCAGTAGGGGTGACAGATTGAACACTGAAGCTTTCTTT. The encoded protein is CASSRGDRLNTEAFF.

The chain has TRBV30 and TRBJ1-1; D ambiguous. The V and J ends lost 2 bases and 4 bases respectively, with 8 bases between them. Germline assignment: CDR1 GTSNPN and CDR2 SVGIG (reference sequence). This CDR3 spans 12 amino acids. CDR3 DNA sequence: TGTGCCTGGAGTATCTACGGCACTGAAGCTTTCTTT. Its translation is CAWSIYGTEAFF.

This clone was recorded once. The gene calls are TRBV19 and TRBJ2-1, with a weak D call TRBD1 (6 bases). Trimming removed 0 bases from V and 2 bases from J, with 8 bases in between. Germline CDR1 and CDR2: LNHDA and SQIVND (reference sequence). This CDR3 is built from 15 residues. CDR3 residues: CASSIEGTTYNEQFF. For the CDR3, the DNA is TGTGCCAGTAGTATAGAGGGGACAACCTACAATGAGCAGTTCTTC.

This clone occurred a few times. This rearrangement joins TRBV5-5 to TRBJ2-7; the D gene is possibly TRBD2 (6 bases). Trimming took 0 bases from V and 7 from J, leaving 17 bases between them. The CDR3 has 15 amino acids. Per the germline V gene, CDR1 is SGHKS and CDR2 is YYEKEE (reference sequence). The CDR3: CASSLGGTTAGEQYV. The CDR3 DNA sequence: TGTGCCAGCAGCTTGGGAGGCACAACGGCGGGAGAGCAGTACGTC.

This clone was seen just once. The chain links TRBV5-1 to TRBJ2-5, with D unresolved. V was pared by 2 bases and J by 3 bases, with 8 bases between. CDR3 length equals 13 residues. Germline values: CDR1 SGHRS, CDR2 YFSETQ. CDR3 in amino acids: CASSLQSEETQYF. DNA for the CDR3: TGCGCCAGCAGCTTACAGTCCGAAGAGACCCAGTACTTC. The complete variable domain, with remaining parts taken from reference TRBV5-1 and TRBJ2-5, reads KAGVTQTPRYLIKTRGQQVTLSCSPISGHRSVSWYQQTPGQGLQFLFEYFSETQRNKGNFPGRFSGRQFSNSRSEMNVSTLELGDSALYLCASSLQSEETQYFGPGTRLLVL.

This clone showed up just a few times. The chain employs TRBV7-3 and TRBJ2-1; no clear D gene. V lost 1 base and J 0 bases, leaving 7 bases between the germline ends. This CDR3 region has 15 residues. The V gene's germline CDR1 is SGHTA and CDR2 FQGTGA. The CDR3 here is CASSLRPSSYNEQFF. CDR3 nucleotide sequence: TGTGCCAGCAGCTTAAGGCCCAGCTCCTACAATGAGCAGTTCTTC.

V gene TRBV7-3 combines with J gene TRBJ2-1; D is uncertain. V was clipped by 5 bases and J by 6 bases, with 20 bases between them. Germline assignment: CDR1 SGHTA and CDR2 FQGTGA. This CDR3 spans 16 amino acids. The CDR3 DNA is TGTGCCAGCAGCAAAAATTTCGGTGGGCATTTCAATGAGCAGTTCTTC. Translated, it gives CASSKNFGGHFNEQFF.

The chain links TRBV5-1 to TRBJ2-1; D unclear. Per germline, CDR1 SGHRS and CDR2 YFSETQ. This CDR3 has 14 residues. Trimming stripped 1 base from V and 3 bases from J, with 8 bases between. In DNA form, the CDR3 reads TGCGCCAGCAGCTTGAGTAGTTACTACAATGAGCAGTTCTTC. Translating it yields CASSLSSYYNEQFF.

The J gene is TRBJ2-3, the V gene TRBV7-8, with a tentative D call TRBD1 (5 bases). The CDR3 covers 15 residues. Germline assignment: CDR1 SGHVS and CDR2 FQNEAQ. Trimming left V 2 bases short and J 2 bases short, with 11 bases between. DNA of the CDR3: TGTGCCAGCAGCTTACGGGCAGGGCCCACAGATACGCAGTATTTT. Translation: CASSLRAGPTDTQYF. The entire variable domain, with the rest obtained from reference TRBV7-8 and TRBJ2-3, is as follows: GAGVSQSPRYKVAKRGQDVALRCDPISGHVSLFWYQQALGQGPEFLTYFQNEAQLDKSGLPSDRFFAERPEGSVSTLKIQRTQQEDSAVYLCASSLRAGPTDTQYFGPGTRLTVL.

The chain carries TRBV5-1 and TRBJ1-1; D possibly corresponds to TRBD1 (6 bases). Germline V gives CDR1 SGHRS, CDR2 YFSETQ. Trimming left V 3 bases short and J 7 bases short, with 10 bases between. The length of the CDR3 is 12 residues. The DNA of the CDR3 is TGCGCCAGCAGCTCGACAGGTGTTGAAGCTTTCTTT. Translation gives CASSSTGVEAFF.

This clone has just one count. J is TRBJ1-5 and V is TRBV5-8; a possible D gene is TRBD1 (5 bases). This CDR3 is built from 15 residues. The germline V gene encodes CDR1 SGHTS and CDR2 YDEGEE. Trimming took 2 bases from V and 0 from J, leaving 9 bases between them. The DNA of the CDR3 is TGTGCCAGCAGCTTTCGAGGACATAGCAATCAGCCCCAGCATTTT. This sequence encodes CASSFRGHSNQPQHF. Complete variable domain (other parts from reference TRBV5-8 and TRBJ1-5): EAGVTQSPTHLIKTRGQQATLRCSPISGHTSVYWYQQALGLGLQFLLWYDEGEERNRGNFPPRFSGRQFPNYSSELNVNALELEDSALYLCASSFRGHSNQPQHFGDGTRLSIL.

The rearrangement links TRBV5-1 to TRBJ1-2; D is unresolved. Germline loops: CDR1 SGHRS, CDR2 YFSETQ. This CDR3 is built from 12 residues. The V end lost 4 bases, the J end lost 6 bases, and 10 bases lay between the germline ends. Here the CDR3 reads CASSLGRDGYTF. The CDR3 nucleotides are TGCGCCAGCAGCCTGGGCCGGGATGGCTACACCTTC.

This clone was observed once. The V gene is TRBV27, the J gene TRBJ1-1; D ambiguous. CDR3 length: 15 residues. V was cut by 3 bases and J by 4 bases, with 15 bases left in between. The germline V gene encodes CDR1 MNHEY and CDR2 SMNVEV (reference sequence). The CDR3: CASSFTPDRVTEAFF. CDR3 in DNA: TGTGCCAGCAGTTTCACCCCCGACCGGGTCACTGAAGCTTTCTTT.

The CDR3 nucleotides are TGTGCCAGCAGCGTAGGTAGCGGAGTCTCCTACGAGCAGTACTTC. Translation: CASSVGSGVSYEQYF. The chain uses TRBV9 and TRBJ2-7, with D possibly being TRBD2 (6 bases). Germline V gene lookup returns CDR1 SGDLS and CDR2 YYNGEE. V lost 0 bases and J 0 bases, leaving 10 bases between the germline ends. The CDR3 totals 15 residues.

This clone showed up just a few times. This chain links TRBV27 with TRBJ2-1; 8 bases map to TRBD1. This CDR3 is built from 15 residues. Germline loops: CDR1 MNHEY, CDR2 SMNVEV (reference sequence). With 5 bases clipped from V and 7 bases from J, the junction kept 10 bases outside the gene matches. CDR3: CASSPYPRDRNEQFF. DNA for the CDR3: TGTGCCAGCAGTCCCTACCCTAGGGACAGGAATGAGCAGTTCTTC.

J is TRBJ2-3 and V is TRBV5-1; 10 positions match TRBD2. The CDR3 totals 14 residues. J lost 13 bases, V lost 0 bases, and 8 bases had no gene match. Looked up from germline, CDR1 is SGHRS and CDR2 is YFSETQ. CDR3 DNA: TGCGCCAGCAGCTTGGGGGCTAGCGGGAGATACAAGTATTTT. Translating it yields CASSLGASGRYKYF.

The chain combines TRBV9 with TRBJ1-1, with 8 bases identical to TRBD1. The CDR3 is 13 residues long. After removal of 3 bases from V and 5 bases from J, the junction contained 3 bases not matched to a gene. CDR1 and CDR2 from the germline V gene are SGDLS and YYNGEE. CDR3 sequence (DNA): TGTGCCAGCAGCGGCAGGGGGCGAACTGAAGCTTTCTTT. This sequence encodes CASSGRGRTEAFF. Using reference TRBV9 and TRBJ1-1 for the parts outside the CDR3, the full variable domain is DSGVTQTPKHLITATGQRVTLRCSPRSGDLSVYWYQQSLDQGLQFLIQYYNGEERAKGNILERFSAQQFPDLHSELNLSSLELGDSALYFCASSGRGRTEAFFGQGTRLTVV.

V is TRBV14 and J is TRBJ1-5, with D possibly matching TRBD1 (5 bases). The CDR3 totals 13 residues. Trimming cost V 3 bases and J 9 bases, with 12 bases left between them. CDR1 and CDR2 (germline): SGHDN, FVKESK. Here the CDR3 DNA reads TGTGCCAGCAGCCAGGGGTGGGGCCGGCCCCAGCATTTT. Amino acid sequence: CASSQGWGRPQHF.

The CDR3 is CASSLSGRRTDTQYF. CDR3 nucleotides: TGTGCCAGCAGCCTGAGCGGGAGGAGGACAGATACGCAGTATTTT. V gene TRBV7-3 combines with J gene TRBJ2-3, with TRBD2 identical over 9 bases. Trimming at V came to 5 bases and at J to 3 bases, leaving 6 bases not matched to a gene. The CDR3 is made up of 15 amino acids. Germline V lookup: CDR1 SGHTA, CDR2 FQGTGA.

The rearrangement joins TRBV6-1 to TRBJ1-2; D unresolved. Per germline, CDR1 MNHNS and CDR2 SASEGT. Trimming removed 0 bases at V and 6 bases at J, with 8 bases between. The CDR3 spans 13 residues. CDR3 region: CASSEAGTHGYTF. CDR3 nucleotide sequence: TGTGCCAGCAGTGAAGCTGGCACCCATGGCTACACCTTC.

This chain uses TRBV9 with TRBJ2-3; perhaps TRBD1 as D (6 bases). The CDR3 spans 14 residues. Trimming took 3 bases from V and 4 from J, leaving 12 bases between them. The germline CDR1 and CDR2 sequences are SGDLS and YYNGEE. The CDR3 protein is CASSDTGFPDTQYF. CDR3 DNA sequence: TGTGCCAGCAGCGATACAGGGTTTCCAGATACGCAGTATTTT.